This paragraph reports one T cell receptor (beta chain). The antigen remains undetermined. This sample was taken from a study of fetal regulatory T cell absence and autoimmunity. Study-wide findings and caveats: Oligoclonal TCR enrichment in pancreas over cord blood reached over 90-fold for some clones. In IPEX syndrome, oligoclonal enrichment was read as supporting prenatal antigen-driven autoimmunity in the pancreas.

TCRdb's copy holds only in-frame clones and misses some; the assay was immunoSEQ multiplex PCR. The data hold approximately 46,000 clones, with approximately 80% observed a single time. The receptor comes from a newborn boy with IPEX syndrome. Sequencing was carried out using cord blood.

The CDR3 spells CASGDRGRTDTQYF. CDR3 DNA: TGTGCCAGCGGCGACAGGGGGCGCACAGATACGCAGTATTTT. The V and J genes are TRBV2 and TRBJ2-3; 10 nucleotides line up with TRBD1. Trimming cost V 8 bases and J 1 base; bases outside gene matches: 3. This CDR3 is built from 14 residues. Germline lookup yields CDR1 SNHLY and CDR2 FYNNEI.